This T cell receptor beta chain was recorded in a study of PD-L1 blockade in urothelial cancer. Across the whole study: A median of roughly 130,000 T cells was found in the blood samples.

Clones were read by immunoSEQ multiplex PCR, and TCRdb kept only the in-frame ones, dropping some. The sample holds some 45,000 clones, around 80% seen once. The V and J ends lost 6 bases and 5 bases respectively, with 14 bases between them. The germline gives CDR1 ENHRY, CDR2 SYGVKD. This CDR3 region has 14 residues. Sample time point: pretreatment peripheral blood. A remark on this clone: Its specificity is unknown.

Findings of the study overall: Durable-benefit patients had greater expansion of tumor-associated blood clones at 3 weeks.

The sequenced sample was PBMCs, obtained around atezolizumab (anti-PD-L1) treatment. This sequence originates from a man aged 55 to 69 with urothelial cancer. This chain links TRBV10-3 with TRBJ2-1; D remains unclear. CDR3 region: CAISPLGGDNEQFF. CDR3 nucleotide sequence: TGTGCCATCAGCCCTTTAGGCGGAGACAATGAGCAGTTCTTC.